This TCR beta chain was retrieved from a study of blood T cell repertoires in COVID-19. About the research overall: Samples representing acute and convalescent COVID-19 were sourced from the United States, Italy and Spain. Sources were T cells, B-cell-depleted T cells, or PBMCs; the material itself was cDNA or gDNA.

Methods used by the authors: Estimated nucleated cell counts came from reference gene primer amplification. TCRdb's copy holds only in-frame clones and misses some; the assay was immunoSEQ multiplex PCR. V, J and clone size are those of that table, while D and trimming were read from the DNA. The profile shows 50,000 to 60,000 clones, 80% to 85% of them singletons. The J segment lost 1 base and the V segment lost 4 bases, leaving 10 bases of the junction unmatched. The germline CDR1 and CDR2 sequences are SGHRS and YFSETQ. This CDR3 spans 16 amino acids. The sample taken for sequencing was peripheral blood. V is TRBV5-1 and J is TRBJ1-1, with TRBD1 matching over 7 bases. This TCR was sampled from a human donor in a cohort sampled during active or convalescent COVID-19. In DNA form, the CDR3 reads TGCGCCAGCAGCCCCTCAACCGGGACAGCGAACACTGAAGCTTTCTTT. Translating it yields CASSPSTGTANTEAFF.